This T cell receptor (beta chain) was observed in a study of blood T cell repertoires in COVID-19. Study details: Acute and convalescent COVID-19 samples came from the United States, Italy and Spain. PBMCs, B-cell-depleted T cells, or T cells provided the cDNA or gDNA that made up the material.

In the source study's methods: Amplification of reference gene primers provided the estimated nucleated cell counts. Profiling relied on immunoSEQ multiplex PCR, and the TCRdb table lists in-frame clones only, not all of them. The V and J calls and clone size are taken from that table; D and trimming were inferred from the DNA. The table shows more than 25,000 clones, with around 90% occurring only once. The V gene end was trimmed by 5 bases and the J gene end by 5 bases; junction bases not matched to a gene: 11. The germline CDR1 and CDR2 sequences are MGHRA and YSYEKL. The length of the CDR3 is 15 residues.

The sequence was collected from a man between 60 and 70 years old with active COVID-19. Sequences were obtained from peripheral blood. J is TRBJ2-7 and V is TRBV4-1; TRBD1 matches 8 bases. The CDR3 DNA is TGCGCCAGCAGCTCGCCCGCCAGGGGGCGACACGAGCAGTACTTC. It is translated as CASSSPARGRHEQYF.